Below, 6 T cell receptor beta chains from the same sample are listed, as sequenced in a study of cytomegalovirus exposure and HLA in healthy donors. PCR primers comprised 60 Vbeta and 13 Jbeta primers. Clones were sequenced by immunoSEQ multiplex PCR, and TCRdb holds only the in-frame ones, with some missing. Of about 160,000 clones in the sample, approximately 79% were seen once. The sequenced material came from PBMCs. The receptor set was obtained from a man in his forties or fifties in good health and CMV-seronegative.

This rearrangement joins TRBV10-1 to TRBJ2-7; TRBD2 is a possible D gene (5 bases). Germline-derived CDR1 and CDR2 are WNHNN and SYGVQD (reference sequence). The CDR3 is made up of 15 amino acids. V lost 7 bases and J lost 2, with 18 bases in between. This CDR3 is CASTQDSSRPYEQYF. The CDR3 DNA follows: TGCGCCAGCACCCAGGACTCCTCCCGACCCTACGAGCAGTACTTC.

Only a few counts were recorded for this clone. The J gene is TRBJ1-2, the V gene TRBV7-2; the D gene is possibly TRBD1 (6 bases). The CDR3 contains 14 residues. V was cut by 5 bases and J by 4 bases, with 14 bases left in between. Per germline, CDR1 SGHTA and CDR2 FQGNSA. CDR3: CASSPTQGPYGYTF. The CDR3 coding sequence is TGTGCCAGCAGCCCTACTCAGGGGCCCTATGGCTACACCTTC.

The chain links TRBV5-4 to TRBJ1-1; TRBD1 aligns across 8 bases. The V gene end was trimmed by 7 bases and the J gene end by 3 bases; junction bases not matched to a gene: 8. CDR1 and CDR2 (germline): SGHNT, YYREEE (reference sequence). The CDR3 runs 14 residues. DNA for the CDR3: TGTGCCAGCCGACGGACAGGGAGGGACACTGAAGCTTTCTTT. Its translation is CASRRTGRDTEAFF.

V and J are TRBV7-8 and TRBJ2-7; the match to TRBD1 covers 7 bases. Germline V gene data show CDR1 as SGHVS and CDR2 as FQNEAQ. Losses at the gene ends were 2 bases for V and 3 bases for J; bases not matched to a gene: 7. CDR3 length: 15 residues. This chain's CDR3 is CASSLRGQALYEQYF. DNA for the CDR3: TGTGCCAGCAGCTTAAGAGGACAGGCCCTCTACGAGCAGTACTTC.

V gene TRBV18 combines with J gene TRBJ2-5; perhaps TRBD1 as D (6 bases). CDR1 and CDR2 from the germline V gene are KGHSH and LQKENI. This CDR3 is 15 amino acids long. Trimming took off 4 bases at V and 4 bases at J, with 16 bases between the two ends. The CDR3 sequence: CASSLGTSEGETQYF. The CDR3, as DNA: TGTGCCAGCTCACTTGGGACATCCGAAGGAGAGACCCAGTACTTC.

In DNA form, the CDR3 reads TGTGCCAGCAGCGGGAACTACGAGCAGTACTTC. It is translated as CASSGNYEQYF. The gene calls are TRBV6-1 and TRBJ2-7; possible D gene TRBD2, 5 bases. CDR1 and CDR2 from the germline V gene are MNHNS and SASEGT. Trimming removed 6 bases from V and 3 bases from J, with 6 bases in between. The CDR3 loop spans 11 amino acids.